The source of this T cell receptor (beta chain) is a study of shared clonotypes between healthy human individuals. Germline CDR1 SGHNT, CDR2 YYREEE (reference sequence). This CDR3 is built from 14 residues. V gave up 4 bases and J gave up 7 bases, with 17 bases separating them. On sorted subsets, replicate PCRs used about 0.2 ug DNA, or tens of thousands of T cell genomes. Generated by immunoSEQ multiplex PCR, the TCRdb table keeps only in-frame clones and is missing some. Of millions of clones in the sample, over 90% were seen once. What was sequenced was naive CD4+ T cells from PBMCs. Subset reported: CD45RA+ positively selected. The receptor was isolated from a man younger than 35 in good health. Some clones in this sample may be carry-over from other donors' samples. The chain carries TRBV5-4 and TRBJ1-1; D may be TRBD1 (6 bases). The CDR3 coding sequence is TGTGCCAGCAGCCCCGCGCAGGGGTTCTTTGAAGCTTTCTTT. Amino acids: CASSPAQGFFEAFF.